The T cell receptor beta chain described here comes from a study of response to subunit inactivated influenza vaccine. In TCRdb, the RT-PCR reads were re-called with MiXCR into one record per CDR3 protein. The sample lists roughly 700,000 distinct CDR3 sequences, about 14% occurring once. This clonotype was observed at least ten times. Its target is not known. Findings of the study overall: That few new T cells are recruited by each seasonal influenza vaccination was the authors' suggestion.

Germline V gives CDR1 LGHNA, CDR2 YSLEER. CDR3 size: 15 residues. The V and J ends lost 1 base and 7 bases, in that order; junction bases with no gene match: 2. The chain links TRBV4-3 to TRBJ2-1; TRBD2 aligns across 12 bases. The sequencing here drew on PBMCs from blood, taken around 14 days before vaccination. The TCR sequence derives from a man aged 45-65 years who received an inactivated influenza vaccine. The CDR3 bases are TGCGCCAGCAGCCAAGGACTAGCGGGGGAGAATGAGCAGTTCTTC. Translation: CASSQGLAGENEQFF.